The sequence of this T cell receptor (beta chain) was determined in a study of cytomegalovirus exposure and HLA in healthy donors. A multiplex PCR was run with 60 Vbeta primers and 13 Jbeta primers. Profiled with immunoSEQ multiplex PCR; TCRdb holds only in-frame clones, not every one. The profile shows tens of thousands of clones, roughly four fifths of them singletons. CDR1 and CDR2 (germline): LNHNV, YYDKDF (reference sequence). The CDR3 contains 15 residues. J was trimmed by 5 bases and V by 3 bases; bases with no gene match: 9. Sequences were obtained from PBMCs. This receptor was taken from a human donor in good health. V is TRBV15 and J is TRBJ2-5, with 7 nucleotides matching TRBD2. CDR3 sequence reads: CATSSPPGRGETQYF. The CDR3 DNA is TGTGCCACCAGCAGTCCTCCGGGGCGGGGGGAGACCCAGTACTTC.